Below are 12 T cell receptor beta chains sequenced from a single sample in a study of response to subunit inactivated influenza vaccine. Each CDR3 protein is one row after TCRdb ran MiXCR on the RT-PCR reads. The sample has 700,000 to 900,000 distinct CDR3 sequences, 21% seen once. The sample consisted of PBMCs from blood, taken more than 4 days after vaccination. Source of these receptors: a man aged 50 or older who received an inactivated influenza vaccine.

This chain uses TRBV6-2 or TRBV6-3 with TRBJ2-7; no clear D gene. Germline V gene sequence: CDR1 MNHEY, CDR2 SVGEGT. This CDR3 is built from 13 residues. With 0 bases removed from V and 4 bases from J, the gap between germline ends came to 7 bases. CDR3 sequence (DNA): TGTGCCAGCAGTTACTCGAACCTTTACGAGCAGTACTTC. Protein sequence: CASSYSNLYEQYF.

This clonotype was counted a few times. The chain recombines TRBV19 with TRBJ1-1; D is uncertain. The CDR3 is made up of 14 amino acids. CDR1 is LNHDA, CDR2 SQIVND, per germline (reference sequence). V was pared by 9 bases and J by 3 bases, with 17 bases between. DNA of the CDR3: TGTGCCAGCAGCTTTGACGGATATGACACTGAAGCTTTCTTT. Translating it yields CASSFDGYDTEAFF.

A few counts support this clonotype. The CDR3 sequence: CASTIRGANVLTF. The CDR3 coding sequence is TGTGCCAGCACAATACGTGGGGCCAACGTCCTGACTTTC. The chain links TRBV6-1 to TRBJ2-6, with D hard to call. Germline V gives CDR1 MNHNS, CDR2 SASEGT. Deletions cut 7 bases from V and 3 bases from J, with 7 bases between. The CDR3 has 13 amino acids.

The chain recombines TRBV25-1 with TRBJ2-1, with TRBD1 matching over 7 bases. V dropped 7 bases and J dropped 10; count of bases not matched to a gene: 19. Germline CDR1 and CDR2: MGHDK and SYGVNS. This CDR3 spans 16 amino acids. The CDR3 loop reads CASTDIGTASLWEQFF. The CDR3 DNA sequence: TGTGCCAGCACTGATATTGGGACAGCATCGCTATGGGAGCAGTTCTTC.

CDR3 DNA sequence: TGTGCCTGTTGGGGAACCGCATCCGGGGAGCTGTTTTTT. The encoded protein is CACWGTASGELFF. The rearrangement joins TRBV28 to TRBJ2-2, with D unclear. Trimming cost V 11 bases and J 6 bases, with 16 bases left between them. CDR3 length: 13 amino acids. Germline loops: CDR1 MDHEN, CDR2 SYDVKM. Full variable domain (rest looked up from reference TRBV28 and TRBJ2-2): DVKVTQSSRYLVKRTGEKVFLECVQDMDHENMFWYRQDPGLGLRLIYFSYDVKMKEKGDIPEGYSVSREKKERFSLILESASTNQTSMYLCACWGTASGELFFGEGSRLTVL.

The table lists this clonotype with a few counts. The rearrangement links TRBV10-3 to TRBJ2-1; 8 bases are shared with TRBD1. The CDR3 spans 17 residues. CDR1 is ENHRY and CDR2 is SYGVKD in the germline V gene. Trimming cost V 0 bases and J 8 bases; bases outside gene matches: 12. The CDR3: CAISESTGQGIGDEQFF. The DNA of the CDR3 is TGTGCCATCAGTGAGTCGACTGGACAGGGTATTGGGGATGAGCAGTTCTTC.

This clonotype has more than one count but fewer than ten. The chain recombines TRBV12-3 or TRBV12-4 with TRBJ1-2; D is possibly TRBD1 (5 bases). V gave up 3 bases and J gave up 8 bases, with 19 bases separating them. This CDR3 is 15 amino acids long. CDR3 sequence: CASSLSVWDVGGYTF. The CDR3, as DNA: TGTGCCAGCAGTTTGAGTGTGTGGGACGTGGGGGGCTACACCTTC.

The genes are TRBV3-1 and TRBJ1-5; weak D call: TRBD1 (6 bases). V lost 5 bases and J 3 bases, leaving 11 bases between the germline ends. This CDR3 spans 14 amino acids. Germline loops: CDR1 LGHDT, CDR2 YNNKEL (reference sequence). CDR3 region: CASSFTGNNQPQHF. CDR3 DNA sequence: TGTGCCAGCAGCTTTACAGGGAACAATCAGCCCCAGCATTTT.

This clonotype came up a few times. V and J are TRBV29-1 and TRBJ1-6, with 7 bases lining up with TRBD1. J gave up 8 bases and V 6 bases, and 7 bases lay outside the gene matches. CDR1 is SQVTM and CDR2 is ANQGSEA in the germline V gene. This CDR3 spans 13 amino acids. CDR3 nucleotide sequence: TGCAGCGTATCGACAGGGCTGCATTCACCCCTCCACTTT. Its protein is CSVSTGLHSPLHF.

This rearrangement joins TRBV5-6 to TRBJ2-3; TRBD1 matches 7 bases. Per germline, CDR1 SGHDT and CDR2 YYEEEE. Unmatched junction bases numbered 14, after V lost 5 bases and J lost 2 bases. The CDR3 is 17 residues long. The CDR3 DNA reads TGTGCCAGCAGATCGGACAGGACCCACCTTTACACAGATACGCAGTATTTT. Translated: CASRSDRTHLYTDTQYF.

The chain combines TRBV6-5 with TRBJ2-1; D possibly corresponds to TRBD1 (6 bases). Trimming left V 7 bases short and J 10 bases short, with 14 bases between. Per the germline V gene, CDR1 is MNHEY and CDR2 is SVGAGI. The CDR3 runs 12 residues. The CDR3 is CASTQWQGEQFF. DNA of the CDR3: TGTGCCAGCACGCAGTGGCAGGGGGAGCAGTTCTTC.

The V call is TRBV7-9, the J call TRBJ1-2; D gene uncertain. Trimming pared 4 bases from V and 5 bases from J, leaving 14 bases between. Germline CDR1 and CDR2: SEHNR and FQNEAQ (reference sequence). CDR3 length equals 14 residues. This CDR3 reads CASSSGGRKYGYTF. Here the CDR3 DNA reads TGTGCCAGCAGCTCCGGAGGACGGAAGTATGGCTACACCTTC.